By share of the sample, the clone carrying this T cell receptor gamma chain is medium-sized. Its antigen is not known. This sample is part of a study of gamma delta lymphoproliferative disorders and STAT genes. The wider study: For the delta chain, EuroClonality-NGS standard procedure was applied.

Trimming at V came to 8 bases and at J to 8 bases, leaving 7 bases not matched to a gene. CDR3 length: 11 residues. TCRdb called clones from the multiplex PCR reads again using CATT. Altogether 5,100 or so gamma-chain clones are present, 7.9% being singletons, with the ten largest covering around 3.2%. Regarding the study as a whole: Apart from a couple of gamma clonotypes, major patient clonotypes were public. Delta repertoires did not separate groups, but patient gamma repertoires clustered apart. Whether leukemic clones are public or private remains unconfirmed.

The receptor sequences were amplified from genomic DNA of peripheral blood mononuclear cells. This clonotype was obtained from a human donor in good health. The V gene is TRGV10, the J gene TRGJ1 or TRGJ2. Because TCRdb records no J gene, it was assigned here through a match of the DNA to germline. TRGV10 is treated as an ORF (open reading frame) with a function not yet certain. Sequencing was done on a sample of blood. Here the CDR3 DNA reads TGTGCTGCGTGGGTCAGAGATAAGAAACTCTTT. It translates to CAAWVRDKKLF.